The 30 T cell receptor beta chains presented below share a single source sample, sequenced in a study of blood T cell repertoires in COVID-19. The method was immunoSEQ multiplex PCR; TCRdb's version includes in-frame clones alone and lacks a portion of them. Among about 270,000 clones, 86% were seen once, and the ten largest hold roughly 14%. Specimen: peripheral blood. These receptors were taken from a woman aged 70 to 79 with COVID-19, enrolled during active disease.

The chain combines TRBV6-4 with TRBJ1-2; no clear D. The V end lost 6 bases, the J end lost 9 bases, and 20 bases lay between the germline ends. The CDR3 is made up of 14 amino acids. Germline CDR1 MRHNA, CDR2 SNTAGT. This CDR3 reads CASSPGNAGGSYTF. CDR3 bases: TGTGCCAGCAGCCCCGGGAACGCTGGTGGGAGCTACACCTTC.

V is TRBV28 and J is TRBJ1-5, with a tentative D call TRBD1 (5 bases). V lost 3 bases and J 4 bases, leaving 7 bases between the germline ends. CDR3 length: 13 amino acids. Per germline, CDR1 MDHEN and CDR2 SYDVKM. The CDR3 region is CASSLGQNQPQHF. CDR3 DNA: TGTGCCAGCAGTTTGGGGCAGAATCAGCCCCAGCATTTT.

This chain joins TRBV6-5 and TRBJ1-2, with 7 nucleotides matching TRBD1. V lost 8 bases, J lost 2 bases, and 11 bases stayed unmatched. CDR3 length: 15 residues. CDR1 MNHEY and CDR2 SVGAGI come from the germline V gene. The CDR3 region is CASRLKPGQNYGYTF. CDR3 in DNA: TGTGCCAGCCGATTGAAACCGGGACAGAACTATGGCTACACCTTC.

The J gene is TRBJ1-4, the V gene TRBV6-5; 10 bases agree with TRBD1. The germline gives CDR1 MNHEY, CDR2 SVGAGI. V dropped 6 bases and J dropped 6; count of bases not matched to a gene: 7. The length of the CDR3 is 15 residues. CDR3 nucleotides: TGTGCCAGCAGGACGGACAGGGGGAACTATGAAAAACTGTTTTTT. It translates to CASRTDRGNYEKLFF.

The chain joins TRBV30 to TRBJ2-7; D may be TRBD2 (6 bases). Germline CDR1 is GTSNPN and CDR2 is SVGIG (reference sequence). CDR3 size: 13 residues. V shed 3 bases and J shed 3 bases, with 12 bases lying between them. CDR3 loop: CAWSVGGRYEQYF. In DNA form, the CDR3 reads TGTGCCTGGAGCGTCGGGGGTCGCTACGAGCAGTACTTC.

This clone was recorded once. The genes are TRBV5-6 and TRBJ2-5, with 11 positions matching TRBD2. Germline-derived CDR1 and CDR2 are SGHDT and YYEEEE. J was trimmed by 4 bases and V by 4 bases; bases with no gene match: 6. The CDR3 totals 15 residues. Here the CDR3 reads CASSTGLAGGETQYF. CDR3 DNA sequence: TGTGCCAGCAGCACCGGACTAGCGGGTGGAGAGACCCAGTACTTC.

This chain uses TRBV29-1 with TRBJ1-2; D ambiguous. Germline V gene sequence: CDR1 SQVTM, CDR2 ANQGSEA. The CDR3 runs to 12 residues. V dropped 4 bases and J dropped 1 base, with 7 bases sitting between them. The CDR3 region has the DNA TGCAGCGTTGTGCTACTTAACTATGGCTACACCTTC. This sequence encodes CSVVLLNYGYTF.

This clone came up a few times. In DNA, the CDR3 is TGCAGCGTTGAAGGCCCCGGGGAGGACGGCACTGAAGCTTTCTTT. Amino acid sequence: CSVEGPGEDGTEAFF. The genes are TRBV29-1 and TRBJ1-1; D gene ambiguous. The CDR3 is 15 amino acids. Germline V gives CDR1 SQVTM, CDR2 ANQGSEA. V was clipped by 1 base and J by 4 bases, with 16 bases between them.

This chain connects TRBV10-3 to TRBJ2-3; TRBD2 agrees at 8 bases. The junction had 8 bases not matched to a gene; V was cut back by 7 bases and J by 5 bases. This CDR3 region has 14 residues. The germline V gene has CDR1 ENHRY and CDR2 SYGVKD. The CDR3 nucleotides read TGTGCCATCACCGCCGGGGGGGGATTAGATACGCAGTATTTT. Encoded protein: CAITAGGGLDTQYF.

The rearrangement uses TRBV3-1 (or the pseudogene TRBV3-2) and TRBJ2-5, with 7 positions matching TRBD2. The CDR3 contains 17 residues. Germline V gene sequence: CDR1 LGHDT, CDR2 YNNKEL (reference sequence). Trimming cost V 1 base and J 2 bases; bases outside gene matches: 10. CDR3 DNA: TGTGCCAGCAGCCAAGCCTTGACTAGCCTCTGGCAAGAGACCCAGTACTTC. Residues: CASSQALTSLWQETQYF.

V is TRBV12-3 or TRBV12-4 and J is TRBJ1-2; 8 nucleotides match TRBD1. V shed 4 bases, J shed 8 bases, and the junction held 3 bases outside the gene matches. This CDR3 is built from 12 residues. The CDR3 is CASSSTGVGYTF. The CDR3 nucleotides read TGTGCCAGCAGTTCGACAGGGGTGGGCTACACCTTC.

This sequence joins TRBV9 and TRBJ1-4, with D perhaps TRBD1 (6 bases). The CDR3 is 15 amino acids. Trimming took 0 bases from V and 10 from J, leaving 16 bases between them. CDR1 is SGDLS, CDR2 YYNGEE, per germline. Written as DNA, the CDR3 is TGTGCCAGCAGCGTAGGAGTACAGGGTTATGGAAAACTGTTTTTT. It translates to CASSVGVQGYGKLFF.

The chain uses TRBV28 and TRBJ1-1; 9 bases map to TRBD1. Trimming at V came to 6 bases and at J to 7 bases, leaving 9 bases not matched to a gene. Germline V lookup: CDR1 MDHEN, CDR2 SYDVKM. The CDR3 loop spans 14 amino acids. The CDR3, as DNA: TGTGCCAGCAGGTTTGGGGACAGGGCTAGTGAAGCTTTCTTT. Encoded protein: CASRFGDRASEAFF.

This chain uses TRBV5-6 with TRBJ2-5; 9 positions agree with TRBD1. CDR3 size: 15 residues. Germline values: CDR1 SGHDT, CDR2 YYEEEE. Germline trimming cut 4 bases from V and 4 bases from J; bases unmatched to any gene: 8. CDR3 loop: CASSLGSTGGETQYF. The CDR3 DNA reads TGTGCCAGCAGCCTGGGATCGACAGGGGGAGAGACCCAGTACTTC.

This chain connects TRBV11-3 to TRBJ2-3; D unclear. The CDR3 has 16 residues. The germline gives CDR1 SGHNT, CDR2 YENEEA. V was clipped by 1 base and J by 0 bases, with 11 bases between them. CDR3 sequence: CASSLGSASSTDTQYF. The CDR3 bases are TGTGCCAGCAGCTTAGGGAGCGCCTCTAGCACAGATACGCAGTATTTT.

The chain employs TRBV27 and TRBJ2-7; 12 bases are shared with TRBD1. Germline V gives CDR1 MNHEY, CDR2 SMNVEV (reference sequence). The CDR3 is made up of 15 amino acids. J lost 3 bases, V lost 5 bases, and 5 bases had no gene match. As DNA, the CDR3 is TGTGCCAGCAGTCCAGGGACAGGGGGCTACTACGAGCAGTACTTC. Its protein product is CASSPGTGGYYEQYF.

V gene TRBV28 combines with J gene TRBJ2-3, with TRBD2 matching over 10 bases. CDR3 size: 16 residues. The germline V gene has CDR1 MDHEN and CDR2 SYDVKM. V was pared by 4 bases and J by 3 bases, with 7 bases of the junction left unmatched. CDR3 in amino acids: CASSSAGGRSTDTQYF. The CDR3, as DNA: TGTGCCAGCAGTTCAGCGGGGGGGCGGAGTACAGATACGCAGTATTTT.

The genes are TRBV9 and TRBJ2-3, with D perhaps matching TRBD2 (6 bases). This CDR3 region has 15 residues. From germline, CDR1 is SGDLS and CDR2 YYNGEE. Trimming took 0 bases from V and 5 from J, leaving 13 bases between them. The CDR3: CASSVEWRGEDTQYF. As DNA, the CDR3 is TGTGCCAGCAGCGTAGAATGGCGGGGAGAAGATACGCAGTATTTT.

This chain joins TRBV2 and TRBJ1-1; D ambiguous. Germline assignment: CDR1 SNHLY and CDR2 FYNNEI. V lost 4 bases, J lost 4 bases, and 10 bases lay in between. This CDR3 has 13 amino acids. In nucleotides, the CDR3 is TGTGCCAGCAGTGGGGATAGCGGCACTGAAGCTTTCTTT. It translates to CASSGDSGTEAFF.

V and J are TRBV28 and TRBJ1-3; D is possibly TRBD1 (6 bases). This CDR3 is 16 amino acids long. Trimming removed 5 bases from V and 0 bases from J, with 14 bases in between. CDR1 and CDR2 from the germline V gene are MDHEN and SYDVKM. CDR3 coding DNA: TGTGCCAGCAGTCTTGAGGACAGCCTCTCTGGAAACACCATATATTTT. Translating it yields CASSLEDSLSGNTIYF.

The table lists this clone with a few counts. The chain uses TRBV28 and TRBJ2-3, with D possibly being TRBD1 (5 bases). This CDR3 comprises 16 residues. Germline values: CDR1 MDHEN, CDR2 SYDVKM. V was cut by 4 bases and J by 1 base, with 15 bases left in between. CDR3 in DNA: TGTGCCAGCAGTTCCCTAGTTACCAGGGGCACAGATACGCAGTATTTT. This gives the protein CASSSLVTRGTDTQYF.

A few counts support this clone. The gene calls are TRBV2 and TRBJ1-2; a weak D match, TRBD1 (6 bases). Trimming left V 3 bases short and J 8 bases short, with 13 bases between. The CDR3 runs 13 residues. Germline CDR1 is SNHLY and CDR2 is FYNNEI. For the CDR3, the DNA is TGTGCCAGCAGTGATTCAGGGGAAGCGGGCTACACCTTC. It yields the protein CASSDSGEAGYTF.

The chain carries TRBV18 and TRBJ2-1, with D uncertain. CDR3 size: 15 residues. CDR1 and CDR2 (germline): KGHSH, LQKENI. V lost 3 bases, J lost 0 bases, and 9 bases lay in between. The CDR3 reads CASSPYRLSYNEQFF. As DNA, the CDR3 is TGTGCCAGCTCACCCTACCGTCTCTCCTACAATGAGCAGTTCTTC.

This clone appeared a few times. The rearrangement joins TRBV18 to TRBJ2-1; 9 nucleotides agree with TRBD1. Germline loops: CDR1 KGHSH, CDR2 LQKENI. This CDR3 is built from 15 residues. Trimming removed 6 bases from V and 3 bases from J; junction bases left unmatched: 6. The CDR3 DNA sequence: TGTGCCAGCTCTAGGGACAGGGAGGTCTACAATGAGCAGTTCTTC. This gives the protein CASSRDREVYNEQFF.

This clone has a handful of counts. The chain has TRBV6-5 and TRBJ2-7; 7 bases fit TRBD2. The trim removed 0 bases at V and 7 bases at J, leaving 12 bases unmatched. Germline CDR1 reads MNHEY; CDR2 reads SVGAGI. This CDR3 spans 16 amino acids. CDR3 sequence (DNA): TGTGCCAGCAGTTACTCCGAGAATAAGCCCGGGGGGGAGCAGTACTTC. Translating it yields CASSYSENKPGGEQYF.

The CDR3 region is CASGRQNYGYTF. CDR3 nucleotide sequence: TGTGCTAGCGGAAGACAGAACTATGGCTACACCTTC. V usage is TRBV12-5 and J usage is TRBJ1-2; a possible D gene is TRBD1 (5 bases). The V and J ends lost 9 bases and 2 bases respectively, with 10 bases between them. Per germline, CDR1 LGHNT and CDR2 FRNRAP. The CDR3 totals 12 residues.

The gene calls are TRBV4-1 and TRBJ1-4, with D possibly TRBD1 on 5 matching bases. V lost 1 base to trimming and J lost 8 bases, with 14 bases between them. The germline CDR1 and CDR2 sequences are MGHRA and YSYEKL. This CDR3 is 15 amino acids long. The CDR3 loop reads CASSQGYGGREKLFF. The CDR3 DNA sequence: TGCGCCAGCAGCCAAGGGTATGGGGGGAGAGAAAAACTGTTTTTT.

The chain has TRBV27 and TRBJ2-2, with D possibly TRBD1 on 6 matching bases. Between the trimmed V and J ends, which lost 5 bases and 2 bases, there was a span of 15 bases. This CDR3 is 16 amino acids long. Per germline, CDR1 MNHEY and CDR2 SMNVEV (reference sequence). CDR3 in DNA: TGTGCCAGCAGTCCCACCGGGACAAGAAACACCGGGGAGCTGTTTTTT. Translated, it gives CASSPTGTRNTGELFF.

V and J are TRBV19 and TRBJ2-7; 7 bases match TRBD1. The CDR3 contains 15 residues. V dropped 0 bases and J dropped 6; count of bases not matched to a gene: 8. Germline V gene lookup returns CDR1 LNHDA and CDR2 SQIVND (reference sequence). CDR3 region: CASSIERGQVSEQYF. CDR3 nucleotide sequence: TGTGCCAGTAGTATAGAACGAGGACAGGTGAGCGAGCAGTACTTC.

This clone appeared a single time. This rearrangement joins TRBV24-1 to TRBJ2-5, with 14 bases that match TRBD2. Per the germline V gene, CDR1 is KGHDR and CDR2 is SFDVKD. This CDR3 spans 17 amino acids. The J segment lost 7 bases and the V segment lost 2 bases, leaving 8 bases of the junction unmatched. The DNA for the CDR3 is TGTGCCACCAGTGATTCCTGGACTAGCGGGGGGTACGGGACCCAGTACTTC. Amino acid sequence: CATSDSWTSGGYGTQYF.